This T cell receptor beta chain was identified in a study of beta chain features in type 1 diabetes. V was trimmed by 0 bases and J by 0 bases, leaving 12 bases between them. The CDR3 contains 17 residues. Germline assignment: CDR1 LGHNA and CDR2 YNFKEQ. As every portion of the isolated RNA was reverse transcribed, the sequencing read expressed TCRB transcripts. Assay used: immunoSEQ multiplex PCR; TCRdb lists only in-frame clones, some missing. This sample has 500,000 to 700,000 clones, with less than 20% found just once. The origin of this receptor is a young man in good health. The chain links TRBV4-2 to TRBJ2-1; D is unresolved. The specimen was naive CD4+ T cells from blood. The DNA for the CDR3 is TGTGCCAGCAGCCAAGATGGGTGGGAAGCCTCCTACAATGAGCAGTTCTTC. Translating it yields CASSQDGWEASYNEQFF.